The entry that follows covers one T cell receptor beta chain sequence. The antigen is unknown. Germline V gives CDR1 SGHRS, CDR2 YFSETQ. With V trimmed by 4 bases and J by 8 bases, 8 bases remained unmatched. The CDR3 extends over 14 amino acids. This specimen belongs to a study of cytomegalovirus exposure and HLA in healthy donors. The primer mix had 60 Vbeta and 13 Jbeta primers. TCRdb's copy holds only in-frame clones and misses some; the assay was immunoSEQ multiplex PCR. The sample has tens of thousands of clones; 65% to 70% are singletons. Findings and limits, study-wide: Indistinguishable V segments, including TRBV6-2 and TRBV6-3, were excluded.

This clonotype was sampled from a man aged 35 to 55 in good health and CMV-seropositive. The chain combines TRBV5-1 with TRBJ2-2; TRBD1 matches 7 bases. Sequencing was carried out using PBMCs. The CDR3 bases are TGCGCCAGCAGCGGCATAGACAGGGCTGGGGAGCTGTTTTTT. It translates to CASSGIDRAGELFF.